Each of the 27 T cell receptor beta chains below was sequenced from the same sample in a study of cytomegalovirus exposure and HLA in healthy donors. The PCR made use of 60 Vbeta and 13 Jbeta primers. The protocol was immunoSEQ multiplex PCR, while the TCRdb copy is restricted to in-frame clones and leaves out a portion. The sample has more than 100,000 clones; the top ten hold approximately 3.8%. The source material was PBMCs. The origin of the receptors is a man between 18 and 29 years old in good health and CMV-seronegative.

The chain combines TRBV18 with TRBJ2-1; 12 bases are shared with TRBD2. The germline gives CDR1 KGHSH, CDR2 LQKENI. Germline trimming cut 6 bases from V and 7 bases from J; bases unmatched to any gene: 10. This CDR3 comprises 16 residues. CDR3 residues: CASSQLALAGGNEQFF. The CDR3 nucleotides read TGTGCCAGCTCCCAGCTAGCCCTAGCGGGAGGGAATGAGCAGTTCTTC. Supplemented by reference TRBV18 and TRBJ2-1, the full variable domain reads NAGVMQNPRHLVRRRGQEARLRCSPMKGHSHVYWYRQLPEEGLKFMVYLQKENIIDESGMPKERFSAEFPKEGPSILRIQQVVRGDSAAYFCASSQLALAGGNEQFFGPGTRLTVL.

The chain uses TRBV18 and TRBJ2-6; the D gene is possibly TRBD2 (6 bases). Germline CDR1 and CDR2: KGHSH and LQKENI. The CDR3 runs 15 residues. Trimming pared 4 bases from V and 3 bases from J, leaving 10 bases between. CDR3 nucleotides: TGTGCCAGCTCACTGGGACTGAATGGGGCCAACGTCCTGACTTTC. This sequence encodes CASSLGLNGANVLTF. Combining the CDR3 with reference TRBV18 and TRBJ2-6 gives the whole variable domain NAGVMQNPRHLVRRRGQEARLRCSPMKGHSHVYWYRQLPEEGLKFMVYLQKENIIDESGMPKERFSAEFPKEGPSILRIQQVVRGDSAAYFCASSLGLNGANVLTFGAGSRLTVL.

The V call is TRBV19, the J call TRBJ2-3; D is perhaps TRBD1 (5 bases). Per the germline V gene, CDR1 is LNHDA and CDR2 is SQIVND (reference sequence). Trimming shortened V by 9 bases and J by 1 base, and 11 bases separated the two germline ends. There are 13 residues in the CDR3. CDR3 nucleotides: TGTGCCAGCCGCCCGACAGGCACAGATACGCAGTATTTT. It specifies CASRPTGTDTQYF. Looking up the rest from reference TRBV19 and TRBJ2-3 gives the full variable domain: DGGITQSPKYLFRKEGQNVTLSCEQNLNHDAMYWYRQDPGQGLRLIYYSQIVNDFQKGDIAEGYSVSREKKESFPLTVTSAQKNPTAFYLCASRPTGTDTQYFGPGTRLTVL.

The chain couples TRBV6-1 to TRBJ1-1; D gene unclear. V was pared by 3 bases and J by 3 bases, with 8 bases between. Germline CDR1 reads MNHNS; CDR2 reads SASEGT. The CDR3 loop spans 13 amino acids. CDR3 protein: CASSDSFYTEAFF. The CDR3 region has the DNA TGTGCCAGCAGTGACTCTTTCTACACTGAAGCTTTCTTT.

The chain has TRBV6-1 and TRBJ1-5; the D gene is possibly TRBD1 (5 bases). The germline CDR1 and CDR2 sequences are MNHNS and SASEGT. The CDR3 has 13 residues. Trimming took 5 bases from V and 7 from J, leaving 12 bases between them. CDR3 protein: CASSFGAEQPQHF. As DNA, the CDR3 is TGTGCCAGCAGTTTTGGGGCTGAGCAGCCCCAGCATTTT.

This chain connects TRBV5-1 to TRBJ2-3, with D maybe TRBD2 (5 bases). Germline values: CDR1 SGHRS, CDR2 YFSETQ. Deletions cut 5 bases from V and 2 bases from J, with 12 bases between. CDR3 length equals 14 residues. The CDR3 here is CASSLERNTDTQYF. Written as DNA, the CDR3 is TGCGCCAGCAGTCTGGAGCGGAACACAGATACGCAGTATTTT.

The chain recombines TRBV19 with TRBJ2-1, with 10 positions matching TRBD2. V was pared by 3 bases and J by 7 bases, with 6 bases of the junction left unmatched. The germline V gene encodes CDR1 LNHDA and CDR2 SQIVND (reference sequence). The CDR3 has 15 amino acids. The CDR3 region is CASSISGGAANEQFF. CDR3 nucleotides: TGTGCCAGTAGTATCAGCGGGGGGGCGGCTAATGAGCAGTTCTTC.

V is TRBV6-1 and J is TRBJ2-5, with D possibly TRBD2 on 6 matching bases. Germline assignment: CDR1 MNHNS and CDR2 SASEGT. V lost 5 bases and J 5 bases, leaving 15 bases between the germline ends. There are 14 residues in the CDR3. CDR3 nucleotides: TGTGCCAGCAGTTGGGACTTCTCCCCGGAGACCCAGTACTTC. This codes for CASSWDFSPETQYF.

The rearrangement links TRBV5-1 to TRBJ2-3, with 9 bases fitting TRBD2. V trimming: 5 bases; J trimming: 2 bases; junction bases outside the gene matches: 6. Germline loops: CDR1 SGHRS, CDR2 YFSETQ. This CDR3 has 15 residues. CDR3 sequence: CASRERGATTDTQYF. The CDR3, as DNA: TGCGCCAGCAGAGAGCGGGGGGCTACCACAGATACGCAGTATTTT.

V usage is TRBV28 and J usage is TRBJ1-5, with a tentative D call TRBD1 (6 bases). The V end lost 2 bases, the J end lost 6 bases, and 11 bases lay between the germline ends. Germline CDR1 MDHEN, CDR2 SYDVKM. This CDR3 contains 14 residues. In nucleotides, the CDR3 is TGTGCCAGCAGTTTAGAACAGGGACGTCAGCCCCAGCATTTT. This codes for CASSLEQGRQPQHF.

The chain recombines TRBV6-6 with TRBJ2-7, with 11 bases that match TRBD1. Germline loops: CDR1 MNHNY, CDR2 SVGAGI (reference sequence). CDR3 size: 12 residues. V shed 8 bases, J shed 5 bases, and the junction held 2 bases outside the gene matches. The CDR3 region is CASGQGANEQYF. CDR3 DNA sequence: TGTGCCAGCGGACAGGGGGCCAACGAGCAGTACTTC.

Note on this clone: It is likely a read error, because the conserved phenylalanine at the end of the CDR3 is missing. No DNA is shown, since the ends of the CDR3 on it are uncertain; the CDR3 is the one TCRdb lists. The chain joins TRBV23-1 to TRBJ2-7; TRBD2, the D gene given by the table, was not confirmed from the DNA. TRBV23-1 is classed as an ORF, of uncertain function. The CDR3 numbers 12 amino acids, ends counted. CDR3 loop: CASSQSNRLRGA.

The chain combines TRBV5-1 with TRBJ2-7; 7 nucleotides align to TRBD2. Germline V gene sequence: CDR1 SGHRS, CDR2 YFSETQ. This CDR3 is built from 16 residues. Trimming at V came to 3 bases and at J to 2 bases, leaving 11 bases not matched to a gene. Here the CDR3 DNA reads TGCGCCAGCAGCTCTTTTGAGGCGAGCGGGGCCTACGAGCAGTACTTC. Its protein product is CASSSFEASGAYEQYF.

The chain carries TRBV10-2 and TRBJ2-3, with a possible D match to TRBD2 (6 bases). The V end lost 5 bases, the J end lost 5 bases, and 20 bases lay between the germline ends. CDR3 length: 16 residues. Germline V gene lookup returns CDR1 WSHSY and CDR2 SAAADI. CDR3 protein: CASSYRASAREDTQYF. CDR3 DNA sequence: TGCGCCAGCAGTTATCGAGCTAGCGCGAGGGAAGATACGCAGTATTTT.

The chain couples TRBV4-1 to TRBJ2-7, with a possible D match to TRBD1 (5 bases). In germline, CDR1 is MGHRA, CDR2 YSYEKL. The CDR3 runs to 15 residues. V lost 0 bases, J lost 3 bases, and 12 bases lay in between. The CDR3 reads CASSQDGAGDYEQYF. The DNA of the CDR3 is TGCGCCAGCAGCCAAGATGGGGCAGGTGACTACGAGCAGTACTTC.

The genes are TRBV4-1 and TRBJ2-3, with 9 bases fitting TRBD1. With 4 bases clipped from V and 3 bases from J, the junction kept 8 bases outside the gene matches. Germline V gives CDR1 MGHRA, CDR2 YSYEKL. This CDR3 comprises 16 residues. The DNA for the CDR3 is TGCGCCAGCAGCCCATCGGACAGGGGTAGGACAGATACGCAGTATTTT. Protein product: CASSPSDRGRTDTQYF.

CDR3 residues: CASSIVSPGTGELFF. The CDR3 nucleotides are TGTGCCAGTAGTATCGTCAGCCCGGGCACCGGGGAGCTGTTTTTT. The chain carries TRBV19 and TRBJ2-2; no firm D call. Trimming pared 3 bases from V and 4 bases from J, leaving 12 bases between. CDR1 and CDR2 from the germline V gene are LNHDA and SQIVND (reference sequence). The CDR3 has 15 amino acids.

This chain uses TRBV5-8 with TRBJ2-1, with TRBD1 identical over 7 bases. V gave up 3 bases and J gave up 8 bases; unmatched junction bases: 11. CDR3 length: 15 residues. The germline gives CDR1 SGHTS, CDR2 YDEGEE. CDR3 in amino acids: CASSYLGLGGYEQFF. The CDR3 DNA follows: TGTGCCAGCAGCTACCTGGGTCTAGGGGGCTATGAGCAGTTCTTC.

The J gene is TRBJ2-6, the V gene TRBV27, with D possibly being TRBD1 (6 bases). This CDR3 region has 17 residues. The ends were cut back, 5 bases at V and 0 bases at J, with 14 bases in the middle. Per germline, CDR1 MNHEY and CDR2 SMNVEV (reference sequence). DNA of the CDR3: TGTGCCAGCAGTGCCAGGGGATTAGACTCTGGGGCCAACGTCCTGACTTTC. It codes for CASSARGLDSGANVLTF.

V gene TRBV7-9 combines with J gene TRBJ2-7, with TRBD2 as a possible D gene (7 bases). V was pared by 5 bases and J by 5 bases, with 16 bases between. CDR3 size: 14 residues. Germline values: CDR1 SEHNR, CDR2 FQNEAQ (reference sequence). The CDR3 region has the DNA TGTGCCAGCAGCCTAGGGGGGGCGGGGGACGAGCAGTACTTC. Its protein product is CASSLGGAGDEQYF.

The chain employs TRBV9 and TRBJ2-1, with 9 bases aligning to TRBD1. The germline CDR1 and CDR2 sequences are SGDLS and YYNGEE. The CDR3 has 15 amino acids. Unmatched junction bases numbered 5, after V lost 3 bases and J lost 4 bases. Here the CDR3 DNA reads TGTGCCAGCAGCGCGACAGGGGGGAATTACAATGAGCAGTTCTTC. Protein product: CASSATGGNYNEQFF.

The rearrangement links TRBV6-5 to TRBJ1-1, with 7 bases identical to TRBD1. V lost 2 bases, J lost 3 bases, and 6 bases stayed unmatched. CDR1 and CDR2 from the germline V gene are MNHEY and SVGAGI. The CDR3 totals 15 residues. For the CDR3, the DNA is TGTGCCAGCAGTTACACGGACAGGATAGACACTGAAGCTTTCTTT. This sequence encodes CASSYTDRIDTEAFF.

The rearrangement uses TRBV29-1 and TRBJ1-5, with D perhaps matching TRBD1 (6 bases). Trimming pared 4 bases from V and 3 bases from J, leaving 10 bases between. CDR1 and CDR2 from the germline V gene are SQVTM and ANQGSEA. This CDR3 spans 13 amino acids. This CDR3 is CSVVWGPNQPQHF. CDR3 DNA sequence: TGCAGCGTTGTATGGGGGCCCAATCAGCCCCAGCATTTT.

As to this clone: The same CDR3 can be traced to other DNA sequences in this sample. The gene calls are TRBV11-2 and TRBJ2-7; TRBD2 matches at 7 bases. The CDR3 runs to 15 residues. V gave up 3 bases and J gave up 7 bases; unmatched junction bases: 12. The germline gives CDR1 SGHAT, CDR2 FQNNGV. This chain's CDR3 is CASSFLQAGAKEQYF. DNA of the CDR3: TGTGCCAGCAGCTTTCTCCAGGCGGGAGCAAAAGAGCAGTACTTC. Full variable domain (remainder filled in from reference TRBV11-2 and TRBJ2-7): EAGVAQSPRYKIIEKRQSVAFWCNPISGHATLYWYQQILGQGPKLLIQFQNNGVVDDSQLPKDRFSAERLKGVDSTLKIQPAKLEDSAVYLCASSFLQAGAKEQYFGPGTRLTVT.

The chain recombines TRBV4-1 with TRBJ2-5; D is perhaps TRBD1 (7 bases). The germline V gene encodes CDR1 MGHRA and CDR2 YSYEKL. Trimming pared 0 bases from V and 3 bases from J, leaving 14 bases between. This CDR3 region has 16 residues. The DNA for the CDR3 is TGCGCCAGCAGCCAAGATCGTGGAGGGGGCGAAGAGACCCAGTACTTC. This encodes CASSQDRGGGEETQYF.

V and J are TRBV6-5 and TRBJ1-2, with TRBD1 as a possible D gene (5 bases). V lost 0 bases, J lost 0 bases, and 5 bases lay in between. From germline, CDR1 is MNHEY and CDR2 SVGAGI. This CDR3 contains 14 residues. Here the CDR3 reads CASSYSTANYGYTF. In nucleotides, the CDR3 is TGTGCCAGCAGTTACTCGACAGCTAACTATGGCTACACCTTC.

The chain has TRBV28 and TRBJ2-7; weak D call: TRBD1 (6 bases). The length of the CDR3 is 15 residues. The germline gives CDR1 MDHEN, CDR2 SYDVKM. Trimming cost V 6 bases and J 2 bases, with 17 bases left between them. For the CDR3, the DNA is TGTGCCAGCAGACTTACAGCCGGGACAACCTACGAGCAGTACTTC. Translated: CASRLTAGTTYEQYF.